This T cell receptor (beta chain) appears in the sequencing data of a study of OX40 agonist ivuxolimab in advanced cancers. Blood samples were obtained at baseline, cycle 4 day 1, and cycle 7 day 1. V dropped 0 bases and J dropped 4 bases, with 11 bases sitting between them. Germline V CDR1 and CDR2: SGHKS, YYEKEE (reference sequence). This CDR3 has 15 residues. Profiling relied on immunoSEQ multiplex PCR, and the TCRdb table lists in-frame clones only, not all of them. The sample lists about 22,000 clones; approximately 91% were seen once. The input for sequencing was CD4+ or CD8+ T cells sorted from blood, taken in a trial of the OX40 agonist ivuxolimab. This chain uses TRBV5-5 with TRBJ2-1; possible D gene TRBD2, 5 bases. The source is an adult with an advanced solid tumor such as melanoma, head and neck, liver or kidney cancer. Written as DNA, the CDR3 is TGTGCCAGCAGCTTGGGCCTAGCTGCGTACAATGAGCAGTTCTTC. This encodes CASSLGLAAYNEQFF.